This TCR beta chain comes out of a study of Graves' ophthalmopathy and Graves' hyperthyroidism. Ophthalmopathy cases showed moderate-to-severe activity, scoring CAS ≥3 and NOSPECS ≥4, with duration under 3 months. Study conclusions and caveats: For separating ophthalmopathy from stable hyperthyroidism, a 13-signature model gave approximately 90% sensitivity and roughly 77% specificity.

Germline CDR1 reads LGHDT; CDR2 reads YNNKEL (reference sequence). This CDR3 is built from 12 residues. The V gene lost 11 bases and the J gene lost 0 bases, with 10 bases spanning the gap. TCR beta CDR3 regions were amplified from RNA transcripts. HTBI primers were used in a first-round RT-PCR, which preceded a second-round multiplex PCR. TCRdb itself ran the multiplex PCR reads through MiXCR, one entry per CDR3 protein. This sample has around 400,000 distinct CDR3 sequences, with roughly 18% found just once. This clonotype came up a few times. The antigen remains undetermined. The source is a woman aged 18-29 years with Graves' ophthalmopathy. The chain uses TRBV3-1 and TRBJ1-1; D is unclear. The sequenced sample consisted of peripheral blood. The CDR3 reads CAVGPVNTEAFF. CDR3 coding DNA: TGTGCCGTCGGGCCGGTGAACACTGAAGCTTTCTTT.